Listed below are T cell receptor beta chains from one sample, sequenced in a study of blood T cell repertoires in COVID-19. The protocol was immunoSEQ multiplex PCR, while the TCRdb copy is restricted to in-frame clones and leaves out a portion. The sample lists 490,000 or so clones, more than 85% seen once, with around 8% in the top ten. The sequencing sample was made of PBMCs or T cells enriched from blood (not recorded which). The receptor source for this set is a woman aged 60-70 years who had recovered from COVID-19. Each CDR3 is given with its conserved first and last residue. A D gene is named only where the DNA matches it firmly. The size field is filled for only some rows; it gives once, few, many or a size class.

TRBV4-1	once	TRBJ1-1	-	TGCGCCAGCAGCTTGGGAGACACAGGGAGATGGAACACTGAAGCTTTCTTT	CASSLGDTGRWNTEAFF
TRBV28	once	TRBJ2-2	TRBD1	TGTGCCAGCAGTCGCTCCGGGACAGTGAACACCGGGGAGCTGTTTTTT	CASSRSGTVNTGELFF
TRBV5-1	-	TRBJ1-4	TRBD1	TGCGCCAGCAGCTTGGCCCTGTACGTGGGACAGGGAAATGAAAAACTGTTTTTT	CASSLALYVGQGNEKLFF
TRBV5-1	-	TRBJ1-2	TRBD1	TGCGCCAGCAGCCTACGCTCCGGGACAGACTATGGCTACACCTTC	CASSLRSGTDYGYTF
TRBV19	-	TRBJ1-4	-	TGTGCCAGTAGTATAGGGGGCCGGGAACTGTTTTTT	CASSIGGRELFF
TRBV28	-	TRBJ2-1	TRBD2	TGTGCCAGCAGGCTAGCGGGGGGGCCTAATGAGCAGTTCTTC	CASRLAGGPNEQFF
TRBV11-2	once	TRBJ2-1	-	TGTGCCAGCAGCTTAGGGGACGGACTAAATGAGCAGTTCTTC	CASSLGDGLNEQFF
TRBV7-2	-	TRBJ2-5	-	TGTGCCAGCAGCTTAGGCTCATTCGGTGGTGAGACCCAGTACTTC	CASSLGSFGGETQYF
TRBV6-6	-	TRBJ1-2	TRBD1	TGTGCCAGCAGCCAAGGGACAGTTTATGGCTACACCTTC	CASSQGTVYGYTF
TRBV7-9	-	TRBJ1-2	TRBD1	TGTGCCAGCAGCTTAACAGGGGACCATGGCTACACCTTC	CASSLTGDHGYTF
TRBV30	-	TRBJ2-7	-	TGTGCCTGGTCCACAGGGGGGGCCTACGAGCAGTACTTC	CAWSTGGAYEQYF
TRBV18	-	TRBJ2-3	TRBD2	TGTGCCAGCTCACCAGAAGCGGGGAGGGTTGATACGCAGTATTTT	CASSPEAGRVDTQYF
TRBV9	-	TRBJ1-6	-	TGTGCCAGCAGCGTAGCCTCAGGTGATAATTCACCCCTCCACTTT	CASSVASGDNSPLHF
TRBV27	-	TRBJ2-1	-	TGTGCCAGCAGGATGATGGGGAGCTCCTACAATGAGCAGTTCTTC	CASRMMGSSYNEQFF
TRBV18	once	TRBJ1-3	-	TGTGCCAGCTCTAGGGGCGACTCTGGAAACACCATATATTTT	CASSRGDSGNTIYF
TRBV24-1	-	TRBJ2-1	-	TGTGCCACCAGTGATTTCGGTACCTCCTACAATGAGCAGTTCTTC	CATSDFGTSYNEQFF
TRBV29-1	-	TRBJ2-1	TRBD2	TGCAGCGTTTGGGGGGGGACGGACCAAAATGAGCAGTTCTTC	CSVWGGTDQNEQFF
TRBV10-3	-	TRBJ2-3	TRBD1	TGTGCCATCAGTGTTTTTTCCGCCGGGACAGGGAGTGAAGCAGATACGCAGTATTTT	CAISVFSAGTGSEADTQYF
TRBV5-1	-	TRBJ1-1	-	TGCGCCAGCAGCTGGGGCCTCGGAACTGAAGCTTTCTTT	CASSWGLGTEAFF
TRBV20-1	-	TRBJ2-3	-	TGCAGTGCTGGCCTCGGGGGTCCCCAGTATTTT	CSAGLGGPQYF
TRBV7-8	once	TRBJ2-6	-	TGTGCCAGCAGCGGCGGGGCTGGGGCCAACGTCCTGACTTTC	CASSGGAGANVLTF
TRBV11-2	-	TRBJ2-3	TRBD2	TGTGCCAGCACCTTAGCGGGGGGGAAGGGAGATACGCAGTATTTT	CASTLAGGKGDTQYF
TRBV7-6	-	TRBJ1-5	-	TGTGCCAGCAGCTTAGGTACAGGGAGGGATCAGCCCCAGCATTTT	CASSLGTGRDQPQHF
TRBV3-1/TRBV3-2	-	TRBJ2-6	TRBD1	TGTGCCAGCAGCCCGGACAGGATATTCCCCTCTGGGGCCAACGTCCTGACTTTC	CASSPDRIFPSGANVLTF
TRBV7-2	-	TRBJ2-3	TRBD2	TGTGCCAGCAGCATACCCGGGACTAGCGGGGGGGTTACGCAGTATTTT	CASSIPGTSGGVTQYF
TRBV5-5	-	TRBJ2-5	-	TGTGCCAGCACCACCCTAGCCCAAGAGACCCAGTACTTC	CASTTLAQETQYF
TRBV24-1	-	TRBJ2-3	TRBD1	TGTGCCACCAGTGATTTGGATTCTGCCGGGACAGGGGGCACAGATACGCAGTATTTT	CATSDLDSAGTGGTDTQYF
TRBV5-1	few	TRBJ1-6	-	TGCGCCAGCTCCCGGGACAACTATAATTCACCCCTCCACTTT	CASSRDNYNSPLHF
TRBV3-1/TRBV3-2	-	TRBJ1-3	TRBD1	TGTGCCAGCAGCACCGGGACAGGGTTACCTGGAAACACCATATATTTT	CASSTGTGLPGNTIYF
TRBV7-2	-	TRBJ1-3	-	TGTGCCAGCAGCTTACGACTTCACTCTGGAAACACCATATATTTT	CASSLRLHSGNTIYF
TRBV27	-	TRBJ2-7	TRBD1	TGTGCCAGCAGCTTCAACCGGGACAGGCTAAACGAGCAGTACTTC	CASSFNRDRLNEQYF
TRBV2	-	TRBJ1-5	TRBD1	TGTGCCAGCAGTCTTCAGGGGGGTCAGCCCCAGCATTTT	CASSLQGGQPQHF
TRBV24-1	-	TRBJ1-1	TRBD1	TGTGCCACCAGAAGGACAGGGCAGAACACTGAAGCTTTCTTT	CATRRTGQNTEAFF
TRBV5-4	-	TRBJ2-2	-	TGTGCCAGCAGCCAGGGACAGAACACCGGGGAGCTGTTTTTT	CASSQGQNTGELFF
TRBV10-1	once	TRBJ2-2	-	TGCGCCAGCAGCAGGAAGCCCACCGGGGAGCTGTTTTTT	CASSRKPTGELFF
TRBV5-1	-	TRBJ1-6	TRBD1	TGCGCCAGCAGCTTGGCTCCCGGGACAGGGGGTTACTCACCCCTCCACTTT	CASSLAPGTGGYSPLHF
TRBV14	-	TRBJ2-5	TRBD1	TGTGCCAGCAACGGGGACAGGGGGCCGGAGACCCAGTACTTC	CASNGDRGPETQYF
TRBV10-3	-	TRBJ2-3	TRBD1	TGTGCCATCAGTGAGTCCGGGACAGGGTACACAGATACGCAGTATTTT	CAISESGTGYTDTQYF
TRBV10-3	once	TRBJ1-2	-	TGTGCCATCAGCCGGACTGCCCCAGGCTATGGCTACACCTTC	CAISRTAPGYGYTF
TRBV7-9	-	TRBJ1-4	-	TGTGCCAGCAGCCGTGACCCTTCCGGGGAAAAACTGTTTTTT	CASSRDPSGEKLFF
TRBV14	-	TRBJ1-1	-	TGTGCCAGCAGCCAAGATCTTGGGGGCCGAGCTTTCTTT	CASSQDLGGRAFF
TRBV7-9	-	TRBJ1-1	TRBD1	TGTGCCAGCAGCTGGTGGACAGGGATAAGCACTGAAGCTTTCTTT	CASSWWTGISTEAFF
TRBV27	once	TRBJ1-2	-	TGTGCCAGCAGTCCCTATCGACAGCTCTATGGCTACACCTTC	CASSPYRQLYGYTF
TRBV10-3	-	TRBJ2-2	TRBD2	TGTGCCATCAACGGGGGGGCCTCCGGGGAGCTGTTTTTT	CAINGGASGELFF